Shown below are 3 T cell receptor beta chains from a single sample sequenced in a study of T-cell memory formation after mild COVID-19. TCRdb used MiXCR to reprocess the 5' RACE reads, holding one entry per CDR3 protein. The table has some 350,000 distinct CDR3 sequences, 10% to 15% seen once. Source material: PBMCs or a T cell subset sorted from them (not recorded which). All receptors derive from a man in his late teens or twenties who had mild COVID-19 (a few samples of this study predate the infection). Cell type and time point are not known.

V gene TRBV11-1 combines with J gene TRBJ2-1, with D unclear. V dropped 8 bases and J dropped 6 bases, with 14 bases sitting between them. CDR1 and CDR2 (germline): SGHAT, FQDESV (reference sequence). This CDR3 has 13 residues. The CDR3 DNA sequence: TGTGCCAGCTCCCCTTTCGTCCGCAATGAGCAGTTCTTC. Amino acid sequence: CASSPFVRNEQFF.

This rearrangement joins TRBV4-2 to TRBJ2-2, with 8 bases lining up with TRBD2. The CDR3 has 17 residues. Germline assignment: CDR1 LGHNA and CDR2 YNFKEQ. Trimming at V came to 0 bases and at J to 3 bases, leaving 6 bases not matched to a gene. As DNA, the CDR3 is TGTGCCAGCAGCCAAGAAGGTCGGGGGGGGTACACCGGGGAGCTGTTTTTT. Its translation is CASSQEGRGGYTGELFF.

This clonotype was seen a few times. The chain uses TRBV4-1 and TRBJ2-2; a weak D match, TRBD2 (5 bases). Trimming stripped 6 bases from V and 4 bases from J, with 15 bases between. The CDR3 runs to 15 residues. CDR1 MGHRA and CDR2 YSYEKL come from the germline V gene. The DNA for the CDR3 is TGCGCCAGCAGTGGCCTCGGGGTGGGCACCGGGGAGCTGTTTTTT. Protein: CASSGLGVGTGELFF.